The sequence of this T cell receptor beta chain was determined in a study of response to subunit inactivated influenza vaccine. Findings and limits, study-wide: T cells newly recruited by each seasonal influenza vaccination are few, the authors suggested.

Per the germline V gene, CDR1 is MDHEN and CDR2 is SYDVKM. The junction had 7 bases not matched to a gene; V was cut back by 5 bases and J by 0 bases. This CDR3 comprises 15 residues. TCRdb recomputed calls from the RT-PCR reads with MiXCR, one row per CDR3 protein. The table includes about 780,000 distinct CDR3 sequences, approximately 17% detected once. Turning to this clonotype: Antigen: not known.

V gene TRBV28 combines with J gene TRBJ2-7; 7 bases agree with TRBD1. This sequence originates from a man aged 50 to 60 who received an inactivated influenza vaccine. This material consisted of PBMCs from blood, taken roughly 5 days after vaccination. The CDR3: CASSRPGTASYEQYF. DNA of the CDR3: TGTGCCAGCAGTCGACCCGGGACAGCCTCCTACGAGCAGTACTTC.